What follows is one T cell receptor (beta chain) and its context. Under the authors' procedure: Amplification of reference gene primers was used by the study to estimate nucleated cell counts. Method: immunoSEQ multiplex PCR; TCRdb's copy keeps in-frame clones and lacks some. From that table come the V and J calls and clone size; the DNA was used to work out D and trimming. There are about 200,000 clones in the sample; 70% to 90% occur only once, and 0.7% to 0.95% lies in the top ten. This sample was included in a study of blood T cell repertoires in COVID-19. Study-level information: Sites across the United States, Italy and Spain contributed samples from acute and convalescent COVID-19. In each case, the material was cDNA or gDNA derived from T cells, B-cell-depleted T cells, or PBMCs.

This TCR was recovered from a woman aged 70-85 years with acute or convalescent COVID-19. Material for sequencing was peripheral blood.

Here the CDR3 reads CAISDPGFPRDTQYF. The CDR3 DNA reads TGTGCCATCAGTGACCCGGGATTTCCTAGGGATACGCAGTATTTT. The genes are TRBV10-3 and TRBJ2-3; tentative D call: TRBD2 (5 bases). The germline gives CDR1 ENHRY, CDR2 SYGVKD. This CDR3 contains 15 residues. Deletions cut 3 bases from V and 6 bases from J, with 16 bases between.